This T cell receptor beta chain originates from a study of blood T cell repertoires in COVID-19. Study background: Sites across the United States, Italy and Spain contributed samples from acute and convalescent COVID-19. PBMCs, B-cell-depleted T cells, or T cells provided the cDNA or gDNA that made up the material.

Looked up from germline, CDR1 is MGHRA and CDR2 is YSYEKL. The CDR3 runs 15 residues. The ends were cut back, 4 bases at V and 5 bases at J, with 16 bases in the middle. Profiling relied on immunoSEQ multiplex PCR, and the TCRdb table lists in-frame clones only, not all of them. The sample includes about 140,000 clones, approximately 83% seen only once; the top ten take 4%. The V gene is TRBV4-1, the J gene TRBJ2-3; D perhaps matches TRBD1 (6 bases). The source of this sequence is an older woman with acute or convalescent COVID-19. The sample was peripheral blood. The CDR3 DNA sequence: TGCGCCAGCAGCCGAGGACAGTTCTGGCAAGATACGCAGTATTTT. Protein sequence: CASSRGQFWQDTQYF.